Below are 14 T cell receptor beta chains sequenced from a single sample in a study of blood T cell repertoires in COVID-19. Sequencing was performed with immunoSEQ multiplex PCR; in TCRdb, only in-frame clones are kept and a portion is missing. The data show a few hundred thousand clones, with more than 80% seen just once and around 3% held by the top ten. The material sequenced was peripheral blood. The receptors shown here come from a young woman with COVID-19, enrolled during active disease.

The chain combines TRBV5-1 with TRBJ2-5, with TRBD2 identical over 8 bases. This CDR3 contains 13 residues. After removal of 7 bases from V and 5 bases from J, the junction contained 7 bases not matched to a gene. Per the germline V gene, CDR1 is SGHRS and CDR2 is YFSETQ. This chain's CDR3 is CASSGGAGETQYF. In nucleotides, the CDR3 is TGCGCCAGCTCCGGGGGGGCCGGGGAGACCCAGTACTTC.

The chain carries TRBV28 and TRBJ1-5, with D perhaps TRBD1 (6 bases). The CDR3 sequence is 14 residues long. V was trimmed by 6 bases and J by 3 bases, leaving 12 bases between them. Germline V gene sequence: CDR1 MDHEN, CDR2 SYDVKM. CDR3 region: CASSVVGANQPQHF. CDR3 DNA sequence: TGTGCCAGCAGCGTCGTGGGGGCCAATCAGCCCCAGCATTTT.

CDR3 sequence: CASSQPILAGGSYEQYV. As DNA, the CDR3 is TGTGCCAGCAGTCAACCCATACTAGCGGGAGGTTCCTACGAGCAGTACGTC. The chain is built from TRBV6-2 or TRBV6-3 and TRBJ2-7; 12 bases map to TRBD2. The CDR3 loop spans 17 amino acids. V lost 5 bases, J lost 1 base, and 9 bases stayed unmatched. Germline-derived CDR1 and CDR2 are MNHEY and SVGEGT.

The genes are TRBV19 and TRBJ2-5, with D maybe TRBD2 (5 bases). Germline V gene data show CDR1 as LNHDA and CDR2 as SQIVND (reference sequence). The CDR3 has 15 residues. V lost 5 bases to trimming and J lost 1 base, with 14 bases between them. The CDR3 DNA follows: TGTGCCAGTAGTTCCGGGATCCCCAGCCAAGAGACCCAGTACTTC. The encoded protein is CASSSGIPSQETQYF.

The CDR3 here is CAWETGVNTEAFF. As DNA, the CDR3 is TGTGCCTGGGAAACAGGGGTGAACACTGAAGCTTTCTTT. The chain uses TRBV30 and TRBJ1-1; TRBD1 agrees at 7 bases. This CDR3 contains 13 residues. CDR1 and CDR2 (germline): GTSNPN, SVGIG (reference sequence). Unmatched junction bases numbered 3, after V lost 5 bases and J lost 0 bases. Full variable domain (missing parts from reference TRBV30 and TRBJ1-1): SQTIHQWPATLVQPVGSPLSLECTVEGTSNPNLYWYRQAAGRGLQLLFYSVGIGQISSEVPQNLSASRPQDRQFILSSKKLLLSDSGFYLCAWETGVNTEAFFGQGTRLTVV.

The gene calls are TRBV6-5 and TRBJ2-2; tentatively, D is TRBD2 (5 bases). Trimming shortened V by 4 bases and J by 4 bases, and 13 bases separated the two germline ends. The CDR3 totals 15 residues. Germline loops: CDR1 MNHEY, CDR2 SVGAGI. This CDR3 reads CASSLLGMGTGELFF. In DNA, the CDR3 is TGTGCCAGCAGTTTACTCGGGATGGGCACCGGGGAGCTGTTTTTT.

V usage is TRBV6-5 and J usage is TRBJ2-7; D is ambiguous. Germline V gene lookup returns CDR1 MNHEY and CDR2 SVGAGI. V shed 5 bases and J shed 5 bases, with 16 bases lying between them. This CDR3 is built from 14 residues. CDR3 region: CASSLTRSSHEQYF. The CDR3 coding sequence is TGTGCCAGCAGTCTGACAAGGTCATCCCACGAGCAGTACTTC.

The V and J genes are TRBV6-5 and TRBJ1-6; weak D call: TRBD1 (6 bases). This CDR3 is built from 16 residues. Per germline, CDR1 MNHEY and CDR2 SVGAGI. Trimming took off 2 bases at V and 8 bases at J, with 16 bases between the two ends. Here the CDR3 DNA reads TGTGCCAGCAGTTACACACTTTCAGGGGTTGATTCACCCCTCCACTTT. This codes for CASSYTLSGVDSPLHF.

V usage is TRBV6-2 or TRBV6-3 and J usage is TRBJ1-2; a weak D match, TRBD1 (6 bases). V gave up 6 bases and J gave up 4 bases, with 12 bases separating them. CDR1 and CDR2 (germline): MNHEY, SVGEGT. The length of the CDR3 is 13 residues. CDR3 amino acids: CASSPGTPYGYTF. The CDR3 DNA sequence: TGTGCCAGCAGCCCAGGGACACCCTATGGCTACACCTTC.

V gene TRBV4-1 combines with J gene TRBJ1-4, with 9 bases that match TRBD1. Germline CDR1 reads MGHRA; CDR2 reads YSYEKL. CDR3 length: 17 residues. V was clipped by 2 bases and J by 8 bases; unmatched bases: 12. The chain's CDR3 is CASSQYSPGQGGEKLFF. The CDR3 coding sequence is TGCGCCAGCAGCCAATATTCACCGGGACAGGGAGGAGAAAAACTGTTTTTT.

The chain links TRBV2 to TRBJ2-5, with 8 bases identical to TRBD2. The V gene's germline CDR1 is SNHLY and CDR2 FYNNEI. The CDR3 totals 18 residues. Trimming took 2 bases from V and 2 from J; bases not matched to a gene: 13. The CDR3 loop reads CASSETGRAGEEQETQYF. CDR3 bases: TGTGCCAGCAGTGAAACCGGGAGGGCCGGTGAGGAGCAAGAGACCCAGTACTTC. Based on the CDR3 plus reference TRBV2 and TRBJ2-5, the full variable domain is EPEVTQTPSHQVTQMGQEVILRCVPISNHLYFYWYRQILGQKVEFLVSFYNNEISEKSEIFDDQFSVERPDGSNFTLKIRSTKLEDSAMYFCASSETGRAGEEQETQYFGPGTRLLVL.

The chain recombines TRBV19 with TRBJ2-3; the D gene is possibly TRBD1 (5 bases). Trimming pared 3 bases from V and 5 bases from J, leaving 15 bases between. Germline loops: CDR1 LNHDA, CDR2 SQIVND (reference sequence). The CDR3 extends over 15 amino acids. CDR3 loop: CASSILGRGLDTQYF. The DNA for the CDR3 is TGTGCCAGTAGTATCCTGGGTAGGGGCCTAGATACGCAGTATTTT. The full variable domain, in which reference TRBV19 and TRBJ2-3 provide the parts outside the CDR3, is DGGITQSPKYLFRKEGQNVTLSCEQNLNHDAMYWYRQDPGQGLRLIYYSQIVNDFQKGDIAEGYSVSREKKESFPLTVTSAQKNPTAFYLCASSILGRGLDTQYFGPGTRLTVL.

This clone was counted a few times. The chain combines TRBV30 with TRBJ1-3; D gene uncertain. This CDR3 is 13 amino acids long. Germline V gene data show CDR1 as GTSNPN and CDR2 as SVGIG (reference sequence). Deletions cut 1 base from V and 4 bases from J, with 8 bases between. CDR3 sequence reads: CAWSGVAGNTIYF. DNA for the CDR3: TGTGCCTGGAGTGGAGTTGCGGGAAACACCATATATTTT.

The rearrangement joins TRBV4-2 to TRBJ2-3, with a tentative D call TRBD2 (7 bases). Germline V lookup: CDR1 LGHNA, CDR2 YNFKEQ. There are 17 residues in the CDR3. Trimming left V 1 base short and J 2 bases short, with 16 bases between. The CDR3 sequence: CASSQGRGASHTDTQYF. CDR3 bases: TGTGCCAGCAGCCAAGGACGGGGGGCCTCTCACACAGATACGCAGTATTTT.